Following are 19 T cell receptor beta chains from one sample sequenced in a study of beta chain features in type 1 diabetes. Their antigens remain unidentified. Notes on the study in general: There was a moderate but significant shortening of TCRB CDR3s in all four CD4+ subsets of Type 1 diabetes patients.

What was sequenced were expressed TCRB transcripts, since all of the isolated RNA had been reverse transcribed. Libraries were prepared by immunoSEQ multiplex PCR; TCRdb keeps only in-frame clonotypes and omits some of them. Of 120,000 or so clones listed, roughly 17% were seen once; the top ten hold 2.6%. Sequencing was done on a sample of central memory CD4+ T cells from blood. Receptors originate from a man aged 18-30 years with type 1 diabetes.

This clone appeared a few times. The chain combines TRBV4-2 with TRBJ2-1; D uncertain. The V gene's germline CDR1 is LGHNA and CDR2 YNFKEQ. This CDR3 spans 14 amino acids. V shed 0 bases and J shed 10 bases, with 13 bases lying between them. CDR3 amino acids: CASSQDGVRDEQFF. CDR3 nucleotide sequence: TGTGCCAGCAGCCAAGACGGCGTTAGAGACGAGCAGTTCTTC.

This chain joins TRBV30 and TRBJ1-3; possibly TRBD1 for D (5 bases). CDR1 GTSNPN and CDR2 SVGIG come from the germline V gene (reference sequence). The CDR3 is 14 amino acids. Trimming stripped 1 base from V and 0 bases from J, with 7 bases between. The CDR3 region is CAWSGTYSGNTIYF. CDR3 nucleotides: TGTGCCTGGAGTGGGACATACTCTGGAAACACCATATATTTT. Based on the CDR3 plus reference TRBV30 and TRBJ1-3, the full variable domain is SQTIHQWPATLVQPVGSPLSLECTVEGTSNPNLYWYRQAAGRGLQLLFYSVGIGQISSEVPQNLSASRPQDRQFILSSKKLLLSDSGFYLCAWSGTYSGNTIYFGEGSWLTVV.

The V call is TRBV29-1, the J call TRBJ2-7, with 7 bases fitting TRBD2. Per germline, CDR1 SQVTM and CDR2 ANQGSEA. Trimming cost V 2 bases and J 2 bases; bases outside gene matches: 6. The CDR3 extends over 14 amino acids. The CDR3 DNA follows: TGCAGCGTTGAAAGCGGGGCTCGGGCCTACGAGCAGTACTTC. This sequence encodes CSVESGARAYEQYF.

The chain employs TRBV2 and TRBJ2-7, with 8 bases that match TRBD2. The CDR3 runs 13 residues. Per germline, CDR1 SNHLY and CDR2 FYNNEI. J lost 6 bases, V lost 9 bases, and 10 bases had no gene match. DNA of the CDR3: TGTGCCAGTTTTCCCGCTCGGGGGGGCGAGCAGTACTTC. As protein: CASFPARGGEQYF.

This sequence joins TRBV29-1 and TRBJ2-3; D is unresolved. The CDR3 is made up of 12 amino acids. Trimming removed 4 bases at V and 5 bases at J, with 10 bases between. Germline assignment: CDR1 SQVTM and CDR2 ANQGSEA. The chain's CDR3 is CSVASPKDTQYF. In DNA form, the CDR3 reads TGCAGCGTTGCTTCTCCGAAAGATACGCAGTATTTT.

The genes are TRBV5-1 and TRBJ2-1; TRBD1 matches 7 bases. The trim removed 4 bases at V and 4 bases at J, leaving 8 bases unmatched. Germline assignment: CDR1 SGHRS and CDR2 YFSETQ. This CDR3 is 15 amino acids long. CDR3 in amino acids: CASSIQGTTYNEQFF. The CDR3 DNA reads as TGCGCCAGCAGCATACAGGGGACCACTTACAATGAGCAGTTCTTC.

This clone showed up just a few times. The chain links TRBV18 to TRBJ2-4; weak D call: TRBD1 (6 bases). The CDR3 runs to 16 residues. Germline loops: CDR1 KGHSH, CDR2 LQKENI. V was clipped by 5 bases and J by 1 base, with 15 bases between them. This CDR3 reads CASSTQSQGAKNIQYF. Written as DNA, the CDR3 is TGTGCCAGCTCAACCCAATCTCAGGGGGCCAAAAACATTCAGTACTTC.

The table lists this clone with a few counts. The genes are TRBV7-9 and TRBJ2-5; 9 bases are shared with TRBD1. The CDR3 has 14 residues. Germline V gene data show CDR1 as SEHNR and CDR2 as FQNEAQ (reference sequence). Losses at the gene ends were 5 bases for V and 8 bases for J; bases not matched to a gene: 9. CDR3 loop: CASSPQGTGITQYF. CDR3 bases: TGTGCCAGCAGCCCTCAAGGGACAGGGATAACCCAGTACTTC.

CDR3 residues: CSVGPAGVGDTQYF. CDR3 DNA: TGCAGCGTTGGTCCAGCGGGAGTGGGAGATACGCAGTATTTT. The J gene is TRBJ2-3, the V gene TRBV29-1, with 8 bases that match TRBD2. The J segment lost 5 bases and the V segment lost 4 bases, leaving 8 bases of the junction unmatched. The CDR3 consists of 14 residues. Per germline, CDR1 SQVTM and CDR2 ANQGSEA.

This clone has ten or more counts. V usage is TRBV15 and J usage is TRBJ2-7; tentatively, D is TRBD1 (6 bases). Germline loops: CDR1 LNHNV, CDR2 YYDKDF (reference sequence). The CDR3 is 15 amino acids. With 1 base removed from V and 1 base from J, the gap between germline ends came to 11 bases. CDR3 bases: TGTGCCACCAGCAGAGGTGGGACACAGTCCTACGAGCAGTACTTC. It is translated as CATSRGGTQSYEQYF.

This clone was picked up a small number of times. At the DNA level, this CDR3 is encoded by other sequences in the same sample as well. The V call is TRBV5-1, the J call TRBJ1-1; D is perhaps TRBD1 (5 bases). V was pared by 4 bases and J by 1 base, with 8 bases between. This CDR3 has 13 amino acids. CDR1 SGHRS and CDR2 YFSETQ come from the germline V gene. In DNA, the CDR3 is TGCGCCAGCAGCCCTCAGGGGAACACTGAAGCTTTCTTT. Translating it yields CASSPQGNTEAFF.

This clone was seen a handful of times. This rearrangement joins TRBV23-1 to TRBJ1-4, with no clear D. TRBV23-1 is given ORF status, its function remaining uncertain. Trimming took off 8 bases at V and 0 bases at J, with 10 bases between the two ends. This CDR3 is built from 14 residues. The CDR3 loop reads CASGGPSTNEKLFF. CDR3 sequence (DNA): TGCGCCAGCGGCGGGCCATCAACTAATGAAAAACTGTTTTTT.

The chain links TRBV5-6 to TRBJ2-3; tentatively, D is TRBD1 (6 bases). Germline CDR1 and CDR2: SGHDT and YYEEEE. This CDR3 comprises 15 residues. Trimming shortened V by 0 bases and J by 1 base, and 9 bases separated the two germline ends. Here the CDR3 reads CASSLEAGGTDTQYF. CDR3 nucleotide sequence: TGTGCCAGCAGCTTGGAGGCAGGGGGCACAGATACGCAGTATTTT.

This clone appeared a few times. This rearrangement joins TRBV15 to TRBJ2-1, with 13 bases that match TRBD2. The CDR3 length is 16 residues. J lost 8 bases, V lost 1 base, and 5 bases had no gene match. The V gene's germline CDR1 is LNHNV and CDR2 YYDKDF (reference sequence). The CDR3 loop is CATSRGLAGGLYEQFF. In DNA form, the CDR3 reads TGTGCCACCAGCAGAGGACTAGCGGGGGGTCTATATGAGCAGTTCTTC.

Points on this clone: Germline is not matched at one junction end, which may reflect a read error. The V gene is TRBV7-7, the J gene TRBJ2-5; the D gene is possibly TRBD1 (7 bases). The CDR3 has 13 residues. Germline loops: CDR1 SSHAT, CDR2 FNYEAQ (reference sequence). The CDR3 region is CASSFSGGETQYF. DNA of the CDR3: TGTGCTAGCAGCTTCTCAGGGGGGGAGACCCAGTACTTC. Full variable domain (rest looked up from reference TRBV7-7 and TRBJ2-5): GAGVSQSPRYKVTKRGQDVTLRCDPISSHATLYWYQQALGQGPEFLTYFNYEAQPDKSGLPSDRFSAERPEGSISTLTIQRTEQRDSAMYRCASSFSGGETQYFGPGTRLLVL.

This clone came up a few times. This chain connects TRBV4-2 to TRBJ1-1; a possible D gene is TRBD1 (6 bases). The CDR3 runs 16 residues. CDR1 is LGHNA, CDR2 YNFKEQ, per germline. The V end was cut by 5 bases, the J end by 0 bases, with 16 bases between. The CDR3 loop is CASSWGPPELNTEAFF. CDR3 sequence (DNA): TGTGCCAGCAGCTGGGGGCCACCCGAGCTGAACACTGAAGCTTTCTTT.

The genes are TRBV20-1 and TRBJ1-1, with D perhaps TRBD1 (5 bases). This CDR3 region has 11 residues. The ends were cut back, 3 bases at V and 3 bases at J, with 5 bases in the middle. The germline CDR1 and CDR2 sequences are DFQATT and SNEGSKA (reference sequence). CDR3: CSARGHTEAFF. DNA of the CDR3: TGCAGTGCTAGGGGGCACACTGAAGCTTTCTTT.

There are a few counts of this clone. The V call is TRBV30, the J call TRBJ2-1; TRBD1 aligns across 9 bases. CDR1 is GTSNPN, CDR2 SVGIG, per germline (reference sequence). The CDR3 is made up of 13 amino acids. J lost 9 bases, V lost 4 bases, and 7 bases had no gene match. Here the CDR3 reads CAWTGTGILEQFF. CDR3 coding DNA: TGTGCCTGGACCGGGACAGGGATTCTTGAGCAGTTCTTC.

This clone was picked up many times. CDR3 residues: CASSEDRGHEQYF. The CDR3 DNA reads as TGTGCCAGCAGCGAAGACAGGGGCCACGAGCAGTACTTC. This chain links TRBV28 with TRBJ2-7; TRBD1 matches at 8 bases. After removal of 6 bases from V and 5 bases from J, the junction contained 6 bases not matched to a gene. The CDR3 is 13 residues long. The germline V gene encodes CDR1 MDHEN and CDR2 SYDVKM.